The clone carrying this T cell receptor beta chain was found many times. Researchers took RNA transcripts and amplified the TCR beta CDR3 regions from them. Carried out on the TCR CDR3, a first-round RT-PCR used the HTBI primer set. MiXCR, run by TCRdb on the multiplex PCR reads, gives a single entry per CDR3 protein. The sample has about 840,000 distinct CDR3 sequences; around 38% are singletons. This record belongs to a study of T cells in Graves' hyperthyroidism and ophthalmopathy. Germline V lookup: CDR1 SNHLY, CDR2 FYNNEI. CDR3 length equals 14 residues. V trimming: 7 bases; J trimming: 7 bases; junction bases outside the gene matches: 7. Calling Graves' hyperthyroidism stable meant ophthalmopathy did not progress within 18 months.

The sequencing input was blood. The sequence was collected from a man younger than 35 with Graves' hyperthyroidism. This chain connects TRBV2 to TRBJ1-5, with 10 nucleotides matching TRBD1. The CDR3 DNA is TGTGCCAGCACCATGGGACAGGGGAACCAGCCCCAGCATTTT. Its translation: CASTMGQGNQPQHF.